This section outlines one T cell receptor beta chain sequence together with its context. These data are taken from a study of blood T cell repertoires in COVID-19. At the level of the study: Samples taken during acute and convalescent COVID-19 were collected in the United States, Italy and Spain.

The V end was cut by 2 bases, the J end by 5 bases, with 12 bases between. The CDR3 totals 15 residues. Germline V gene sequence: CDR1 SGHTA, CDR2 FQGTGA. Original analysis: Scientists estimated how many nucleated cells there were by amplifying reference gene primers. Using immunoSEQ multiplex PCR, the repertoire was profiled, and TCRdb retains in-frame clones only, with some absent. V and J calls and clone size are as listed in that table; D and trimming were resolved from the DNA. The sample contains a few hundred thousand clones, roughly nine tenths of which appear only once. The chain couples TRBV7-3 to TRBJ2-2; D might be TRBD1 (5 bases). The source material was peripheral blood. The receptor's source is a man between 18 and 35 years old with active or convalescent COVID-19. CDR3 in amino acids: CASSLGASWTGELFF. The CDR3 coding sequence is TGTGCCAGCAGCTTAGGGGCGTCGTGGACCGGGGAGCTGTTTTTT.